The TCR beta chain described here comes from a study of cytomegalovirus exposure and HLA in healthy donors. V lost 2 bases, J lost 3 bases, and 4 bases stayed unmatched. Looked up from germline, CDR1 is SQVTM and CDR2 is ANQGSEA. This CDR3 contains 14 residues. Method: immunoSEQ multiplex PCR; TCRdb's copy keeps in-frame clones and lacks some. The top ten clones hold roughly 3.2% of a sample with 65,000 to 75,000 clones, 85% to 95% of them seen once. The specimen was PBMCs. This clonotype was sampled from a young woman in good health and CMV-seropositive. The genes are TRBV29-1 and TRBJ2-3, with 8 bases identical to TRBD1. CDR3 sequence (DNA): TGCAGCGTTGAAAGGGGACAGGCGACAGATACGCAGTATTTT. Amino acid sequence: CSVERGQATDTQYF.